What follows are 18 T cell receptor beta chains derived from one specimen sequenced in a study of blood T cell repertoires in COVID-19. The table came from immunoSEQ multiplex PCR; TCRdb's copy has only in-frame clones and leaves some out. The table shows approximately 210,000 clones, with around 83% occurring only once. Sequenced: peripheral blood. The source is a woman aged 50 to 65 with acute or convalescent COVID-19.

A few counts support this clone. The chain uses TRBV5-1 and TRBJ1-1; tentatively, D is TRBD1 (6 bases). Between the trimmed V and J ends, which lost 4 bases and 4 bases, there was a span of 17 bases. The length of the CDR3 is 15 residues. Germline loops: CDR1 SGHRS, CDR2 YFSETQ. In DNA form, the CDR3 reads TGCGCCAGCAGCCCCGGGGGGGGGCAGCTCACTGAAGCTTTCTTT. Its translation: CASSPGGGQLTEAFF.

A single count supports this clone. The chain has TRBV7-2 and TRBJ2-5; tentative D call: TRBD2 (7 bases). With 5 bases removed from V and 6 bases from J, the gap between germline ends came to 19 bases. The germline V gene encodes CDR1 SGHTA and CDR2 FQGNSA. The CDR3 extends over 15 amino acids. CDR3 in amino acids: CASSQGRREFQTQYF. CDR3 DNA sequence: TGTGCCAGCAGCCAGGGGCGGCGGGAGTTTCAGACCCAGTACTTC.

This chain links TRBV6-5 with TRBJ2-3, with TRBD2 matching over 8 bases. This CDR3 has 14 residues. The germline V gene has CDR1 MNHEY and CDR2 SVGAGI. V shed 10 bases and J 4 bases; nucleotides not matched to a gene: 10. The CDR3 bases are TGTGCCACCCCGGGGGGGGGCGGGTCAGATACGCAGTATTTT. This gives the protein CATPGGGGSDTQYF.

The chain uses TRBV19 and TRBJ1-5; D gene unclear. The ends were cut back, 5 bases at V and 0 bases at J, with 14 bases in the middle. Germline V gene sequence: CDR1 LNHDA, CDR2 SQIVND (reference sequence). The CDR3 sequence is 16 residues long. Here the CDR3 reads CASSPRPVNSNQPQHF. For the CDR3, the DNA is TGTGCCAGTAGTCCTCGTCCAGTCAATAGCAATCAGCCCCAGCATTTT.

The V call is TRBV25-1, the J call TRBJ1-2, with unresolved D. CDR3 size: 14 residues. Germline-derived CDR1 and CDR2 are MGHDK and SYGVNS. Trimming pared 2 bases from V and 1 base from J, leaving 8 bases between. This chain's CDR3 is CASSEVRDNYGYTF. DNA of the CDR3: TGTGCCAGCAGTGAAGTAAGAGATAACTATGGCTACACCTTC.

The gene calls are TRBV7-9 and TRBJ2-3, with a weak D call TRBD1 (6 bases). Trimming stripped 6 bases from V and 4 bases from J, with 11 bases between. Germline-derived CDR1 and CDR2 are SEHNR and FQNEAQ (reference sequence). CDR3 length equals 13 residues. The CDR3 sequence: CASSSQGPDTQYF. CDR3 nucleotides: TGTGCCAGCAGTTCACAGGGCCCAGATACGCAGTATTTT.

This chain links TRBV28 with TRBJ2-1; 9 bases map to TRBD2. The CDR3 runs 15 residues. J lost 3 bases, V lost 2 bases, and 2 bases had no gene match. Germline CDR1 MDHEN, CDR2 SYDVKM. The CDR3 nucleotides are TGTGCCAGCAGTTTAGGGACTAGCAGCTACAATGAGCAGTTCTTC. Residues: CASSLGTSSYNEQFF.

This chain links TRBV28 with TRBJ1-4; the match to TRBD1 covers 8 bases. There are 16 residues in the CDR3. The germline CDR1 and CDR2 sequences are MDHEN and SYDVKM. Trimming removed 7 bases from V and 8 bases from J; junction bases left unmatched: 15. This chain's CDR3 is CASTVPTGTGTEKLFF. CDR3 DNA sequence: TGTGCCAGCACCGTCCCGACCGGGACAGGCACAGAAAAACTGTTTTTT.

This chain links TRBV29-1 with TRBJ2-4, with 7 bases identical to TRBD2. The length of the CDR3 is 14 residues. Germline trimming cut 2 bases from V and 0 bases from J; bases unmatched to any gene: 1. CDR1 and CDR2 (germline): SQVTM, ANQGSEA. CDR3 sequence (DNA): TGCAGCGTTGAAACGGGAGGAGCCAAAAACATTCAGTACTTC. Translation gives CSVETGGAKNIQYF.

This chain connects TRBV27 to TRBJ1-2; D gene ambiguous. Germline V lookup: CDR1 MNHEY, CDR2 SMNVEV (reference sequence). CDR3 length: 16 residues. V lost 6 bases and J lost 1, with 18 bases in between. The CDR3 coding sequence is TGTGCCAGCAGCCTAGGTGGGTTGGGAGATAACTATGGCTACACCTTC. Translating it yields CASSLGGLGDNYGYTF.

The chain has TRBV19 and TRBJ2-2; D is ambiguous. The length of the CDR3 is 13 residues. Trimming took off 5 bases at V and 6 bases at J, with 10 bases between the two ends. The germline CDR1 and CDR2 sequences are LNHDA and SQIVND (reference sequence). In DNA, the CDR3 is TGTGCCAGTAGTCCCCAGGTATCCGGGGAGCTGTTTTTT. This encodes CASSPQVSGELFF.

The chain recombines TRBV9 with TRBJ2-7; D perhaps matches TRBD1 (6 bases). Between the trimmed V and J ends, which lost 0 bases and 2 bases, there was a span of 12 bases. The CDR3 consists of 15 residues. Germline assignment: CDR1 SGDLS and CDR2 YYNGEE. CDR3 DNA: TGTGCCAGCAGCGTAGCTTCCGGGACACCCTACGAGCAGTACTTC. It yields the protein CASSVASGTPYEQYF.

The chain carries TRBV6-6 and TRBJ2-5; TRBD1 matches at 9 bases. Trimming removed 3 bases from V and 4 bases from J; junction bases left unmatched: 3. CDR1 MNHNY and CDR2 SVGAGI come from the germline V gene (reference sequence). There are 14 residues in the CDR3. CDR3 protein: CASSYEQGAETQYF. CDR3 bases: TGTGCCAGCAGTTATGAACAGGGGGCAGAGACCCAGTACTTC.

This chain connects TRBV30 to TRBJ1-2; tentatively, D is TRBD1 (6 bases). Per germline, CDR1 GTSNPN and CDR2 SVGIG (reference sequence). Trimming took off 1 base at V and 8 bases at J, with 14 bases between the two ends. This CDR3 contains 13 residues. Here the CDR3 DNA reads TGTGCCTGGAGTGGGTCAGGGGCGCGAGGCTACACCTTC. Translating gives CAWSGSGARGYTF.

The chain carries TRBV28 and TRBJ2-3; TRBD1 matches 9 bases. J lost 4 bases, V lost 5 bases, and 10 bases had no gene match. The CDR3 covers 16 residues. In germline, CDR1 is MDHEN, CDR2 SYDVKM. CDR3 loop: CASSGSGTGTPDTQYF. The CDR3 DNA reads TGTGCCAGCAGTGGGTCCGGGACAGGGACCCCAGATACGCAGTATTTT.

This clone was observed a few times. The chain couples TRBV29-1 to TRBJ2-1; D remains ambiguous. Per germline, CDR1 SQVTM and CDR2 ANQGSEA. V lost 4 bases and J 4 bases, leaving 11 bases between the germline ends. CDR3 size: 13 residues. As DNA, the CDR3 is TGCAGCGTTGGGCGGTCGGCGTACAATGAGCAGTTCTTC. This translates into CSVGRSAYNEQFF.

The gene calls are TRBV6-5 and TRBJ1-5; no definite D call. Germline CDR1 and CDR2: MNHEY and SVGAGI. The CDR3 is 14 residues long. Trimming removed 7 bases from V and 2 bases from J, with 12 bases in between. The CDR3 reads CASTSPGGNQPQHF. The CDR3 bases are TGTGCCAGCACCTCCCCGGGAGGCAATCAGCCCCAGCATTTT.

This clone was seen a few times. This chain joins TRBV25-1 and TRBJ2-3, with TRBD2 matching 8 bases. The ends lost 9 bases at V and 2 bases at J; junction bases unmatched: 7. CDR3 length: 14 residues. Germline CDR1 and CDR2: MGHDK and SYGVNS. The CDR3 here is CASYSGASTDTQYF. The CDR3 DNA is TGTGCCAGTTATAGCGGGGCCTCCACAGATACGCAGTATTTT.